A single sample gave rise to the 27 T cell receptor beta chains below, sequenced in a study of blood T cell repertoires in COVID-19. Produced via immunoSEQ multiplex PCR; TCRdb's table is partial and in-frame only. The data hold approximately 130,000 clones, with 84% observed a single time. Sequencing used peripheral blood. The source is a human donor in a cohort sampled during active COVID-19.

The J gene is TRBJ2-1, the V gene TRBV11-1; 12 bases align to TRBD2. The germline CDR1 and CDR2 sequences are SGHAT and FQDESV (reference sequence). Unmatched junction bases numbered 0, after V lost 1 base and J lost 2 bases. The CDR3 totals 16 residues. CDR3 sequence reads: CASSLGTSGAYNEQFF. In DNA form, the CDR3 reads TGTGCCAGCAGCTTAGGGACTAGCGGGGCCTACAATGAGCAGTTCTTC.

The genes are TRBV5-1 and TRBJ1-2; 8 bases are a match to TRBD1. The germline gives CDR1 SGHRS, CDR2 YFSETQ. The CDR3 loop spans 15 amino acids. Losses at the gene ends were 1 base for V and 7 bases for J; bases not matched to a gene: 9. As DNA, the CDR3 is TGCGCCAGCAGCTTGACAGGGGGGTTACGAAGTGGCTACACCTTC. Amino acid sequence: CASSLTGGLRSGYTF.

The chain employs TRBV20-1 and TRBJ1-5; D gene unclear. The V end lost 6 bases, the J end lost 9 bases, and 12 bases lay between the germline ends. Germline lookup yields CDR1 DFQATT and CDR2 SNEGSKA (reference sequence). There are 11 residues in the CDR3. CDR3 region: CSAQELGPQHF. The CDR3 coding sequence is TGCAGTGCCCAGGAATTGGGGCCCCAGCATTTT.

This rearrangement joins TRBV5-5 to TRBJ2-7; tentative D call: TRBD1 (5 bases). With 4 bases removed from V and 5 bases from J, the gap between germline ends came to 19 bases. This CDR3 is built from 15 residues. Germline lookup yields CDR1 SGHKS and CDR2 YYEKEE (reference sequence). CDR3 bases: TGTGCCAGCAGCACCGGGCAGGGATCGGGCCACGAGCAGTACTTC. Encoded protein: CASSTGQGSGHEQYF.

The chain carries TRBV19 and TRBJ1-5, with D perhaps TRBD1 (5 bases). V dropped 6 bases and J dropped 7 bases, with 16 bases sitting between them. In germline, CDR1 is LNHDA, CDR2 SQIVND (reference sequence). The CDR3 runs to 14 residues. CDR3 nucleotide sequence: TGTGCCAGTAGCCCCTCCCAGGGAGGGCAGCCCCAGCATTTT. Protein sequence: CASSPSQGGQPQHF.

The rearrangement links TRBV7-3 to TRBJ2-1, with 8 bases fitting TRBD2. Germline CDR1 SGHTA, CDR2 FQGTGA. Losses at the gene ends were 4 bases for V and 4 bases for J; bases not matched to a gene: 6. This CDR3 spans 15 amino acids. For the CDR3, the DNA is TGTGCCAGCAGCTACGGACTAGCAGTTTACAATGAGCAGTTCTTC. This sequence encodes CASSYGLAVYNEQFF.

The chain carries TRBV6-6 and TRBJ2-2; D unresolved. The V end lost 6 bases, the J end lost 0 bases, and 8 bases lay between the germline ends. Germline V CDR1 and CDR2: MNHNY, SVGAGI (reference sequence). The CDR3 has 14 amino acids. CDR3 DNA: TGTGCCAGCAGAAAATCATCGAACACCGGGGAGCTGTTTTTT. Its translation: CASRKSSNTGELFF.

The rearrangement links TRBV6-1 to TRBJ2-7, with D possibly being TRBD2 (5 bases). V was cut by 1 base and J by 6 bases, with 10 bases left in between. The CDR3 consists of 13 residues. Germline V lookup: CDR1 MNHNS, CDR2 SASEGT. The DNA of the CDR3 is TGTGCCAGCAGTGAAGTGGCGGGCAGCGAGCAGTACTTC. Translated: CASSEVAGSEQYF.

The rearrangement joins TRBV19 to TRBJ2-2; 8 nucleotides match TRBD1. The CDR3 sequence is 13 residues long. After removal of 5 bases from V and 7 bases from J, the junction contained 3 bases not matched to a gene. CDR1 is LNHDA, CDR2 SQIVND, per germline (reference sequence). CDR3 DNA sequence: TGTGCCAGTAGTGTCACAGGGGGCGGGGAGCTGTTTTTT. Amino acids: CASSVTGGGELFF. The full variable domain, completed using reference TRBV19 and TRBJ2-2, is DGGITQSPKYLFRKEGQNVTLSCEQNLNHDAMYWYRQDPGQGLRLIYYSQIVNDFQKGDIAEGYSVSREKKESFPLTVTSAQKNPTAFYLCASSVTGGGELFFGEGSRLTVL.

The chain links TRBV7-2 to TRBJ2-1; 9 nucleotides agree with TRBD2. Germline trimming cut 11 bases from V and 2 bases from J; bases unmatched to any gene: 7. The CDR3 is 14 amino acids. Per germline, CDR1 SGHTA and CDR2 FQGNSA. CDR3 amino acids: CAGEGGGAYNEQFF. The CDR3 DNA follows: TGTGCCGGTGAGGGCGGGGGGGCCTACAATGAGCAGTTCTTC.

The chain carries TRBV30 and TRBJ1-2; no clear D gene. Germline V gene sequence: CDR1 GTSNPN, CDR2 SVGIG (reference sequence). Trimming pared 0 bases from V and 7 bases from J, leaving 21 bases between. This CDR3 comprises 16 residues. The CDR3 here is CAWSVGLSQSRSGYTF. The CDR3 region has the DNA TGTGCCTGGAGTGTAGGACTTTCCCAATCCCGGAGTGGCTACACCTTC.

This chain connects TRBV5-6 to TRBJ1-2; D call uncertain. CDR1 and CDR2 from the germline V gene are SGHDT and YYEEEE. The CDR3 is 13 residues long. Trimming took off 3 bases at V and 7 bases at J, with 13 bases between the two ends. CDR3 nucleotides: TGTGCCAGCAGCTCGAGGGTAGTCCGTGGCTACACCTTC. Its translation: CASSSRVVRGYTF. Supplemented by reference TRBV5-6 and TRBJ1-2, the full variable domain reads DAGVTQSPTHLIKTRGQQVTLRCSPKSGHDTVSWYQQALGQGPQFIFQYYEEEERQRGNFPDRFSGHQFPNYSSELNVNALLLGDSALYLCASSSRVVRGYTFGSGTRLTVV.

J is TRBJ2-7 and V is TRBV6-5; the D gene is possibly TRBD2 (6 bases). This CDR3 has 12 amino acids. Germline V lookup: CDR1 MNHEY, CDR2 SVGAGI. V lost 5 bases and J 7 bases, leaving 12 bases between the germline ends. CDR3 in DNA: TGTGCCAGCAGTCGGAGGGAATATGAGCAGTACTTC. Amino acid sequence: CASSRREYEQYF.

A note on this clone: The identical CDR3 is also encoded by other nucleotide sequences in the sample. The chain uses TRBV7-9 and TRBJ2-7; D is possibly TRBD1 (5 bases). CDR3 length: 15 amino acids. Per the germline V gene, CDR1 is SEHNR and CDR2 is FQNEAQ (reference sequence). V lost 2 bases to trimming and J lost 3 bases, with 14 bases between them. The CDR3 DNA follows: TGTGCCAGCAGCTTATCTACAGGAGTTAACTACGAGCAGTACTTC. This sequence encodes CASSLSTGVNYEQYF.

V is TRBV6-5 and J is TRBJ2-5; a weak D match, TRBD2 (7 bases). Germline loops: CDR1 MNHEY, CDR2 SVGAGI. This CDR3 region has 15 residues. Trimming pared 6 bases from V and 2 bases from J, leaving 16 bases between. Here the CDR3 reads CASSPGEGGQETQYF. The DNA for the CDR3 is TGTGCCAGCAGCCCGGGGGAGGGGGGACAAGAGACCCAGTACTTC.

The rearrangement links TRBV5-1 to TRBJ2-5, with TRBD1 as a possible D gene (5 bases). The CDR3 has 14 residues. The V gene's germline CDR1 is SGHRS and CDR2 YFSETQ. V was cut by 4 bases and J by 1 base, with 11 bases left in between. CDR3 sequence: CASSGALIQETQYF. As DNA, the CDR3 is TGCGCCAGCAGCGGGGCTCTAATCCAAGAGACCCAGTACTTC.

This chain connects TRBV18 to TRBJ2-2; 10 bases fit TRBD1. Unmatched junction bases numbered 2, after V lost 3 bases and J lost 4 bases. This CDR3 comprises 15 residues. Per the germline V gene, CDR1 is KGHSH and CDR2 is LQKENI. CDR3 protein: CASSPWTGGTGELFF. DNA of the CDR3: TGTGCCAGCTCACCTTGGACAGGGGGCACCGGGGAGCTGTTTTTT.

The chain uses TRBV12-5 and TRBJ2-7, with D possibly being TRBD1 (5 bases). CDR1 is LGHNT and CDR2 is FRNRAP in the germline V gene. The length of the CDR3 is 12 residues. Trimming removed 5 bases from V and 3 bases from J, with 8 bases in between. CDR3 sequence: CASGLDSYEQYF. The CDR3 DNA sequence: TGTGCTAGTGGTCTTGACAGCTACGAGCAGTACTTC.

The chain joins TRBV2 to TRBJ2-1; TRBD2 aligns across 7 bases. The CDR3 extends over 14 amino acids. The J segment lost 6 bases and the V segment lost 10 bases, leaving 12 bases of the junction unmatched. Germline V gives CDR1 SNHLY, CDR2 FYNNEI. CDR3: CATQAQRGGNEQFF. CDR3 nucleotide sequence: TGTGCCACCCAGGCCCAGCGGGGAGGCAATGAGCAGTTCTTC.

The genes are TRBV3-1 (or the pseudogene TRBV3-2) and TRBJ2-3; 9 bases are a match to TRBD1. This CDR3 region has 16 residues. CDR1 and CDR2 from the germline V gene are LGHDT and YNNKEL (reference sequence). Germline trimming cut 5 bases from V and 2 bases from J; bases unmatched to any gene: 8. The CDR3 protein is CASSARQGVFTDTQYF. The CDR3 DNA is TGTGCCAGCAGCGCCCGACAGGGGGTTTTCACAGATACGCAGTATTTT.

This clone came up a few times. The chain joins TRBV5-1 to TRBJ2-1; 7 bases map to TRBD1. This CDR3 has 13 amino acids. After removal of 3 bases from V and 5 bases from J, the junction contained 2 bases not matched to a gene. Germline lookup yields CDR1 SGHRS and CDR2 YFSETQ. The CDR3 DNA is TGCGCCAGCAGCTACAGGGGAGACAATGAGCAGTTCTTC. This codes for CASSYRGDNEQFF.

This clone appeared a few times. The CDR3 is CASSLRGQGAGANVLTF. The CDR3 DNA is TGTGCCAGCAGCTTAAGGGGGCAGGGGGCCGGGGCCAACGTCCTGACTTTC. V usage is TRBV11-3 and J usage is TRBJ2-6; 8 bases map to TRBD1. This CDR3 has 17 amino acids. Unmatched junction bases numbered 7, after V lost 2 bases and J lost 4 bases. Germline V gene data show CDR1 as SGHNT and CDR2 as YENEEA.

The chain carries TRBV18 and TRBJ1-3; 7 nucleotides agree with TRBD1. The CDR3 runs to 16 residues. The V gene's germline CDR1 is KGHSH and CDR2 LQKENI. The trim removed 0 bases at V and 4 bases at J, leaving 6 bases unmatched. CDR3 residues: CASSPPTGLGGNTIYF. The CDR3 DNA follows: TGTGCCAGCTCACCACCGACAGGGTTGGGAGGAAACACCATATATTTT.

This clone has just one count. This sequence joins TRBV5-1 and TRBJ2-7; TRBD1 matches at 10 bases. This CDR3 region has 14 residues. Looked up from germline, CDR1 is SGHRS and CDR2 is YFSETQ. Trimming at V came to 4 bases and at J to 6 bases, leaving 7 bases not matched to a gene. The DNA of the CDR3 is TGCGCCAGCAGCCACCGGGACAGGGGTGGCGAGCAGTACTTC. Translated, it gives CASSHRDRGGEQYF. The whole variable domain, filled in from reference TRBV5-1 and TRBJ2-7, reads KAGVTQTPRYLIKTRGQQVTLSCSPISGHRSVSWYQQTPGQGLQFLFEYFSETQRNKGNFPGRFSGRQFSNSRSEMNVSTLELGDSALYLCASSHRDRGGEQYFGPGTRLTVT.

V usage is TRBV29-1 and J usage is TRBJ1-2, with 8 bases identical to TRBD1. CDR1 and CDR2 (germline): SQVTM, ANQGSEA. V lost 6 bases, J lost 8 bases, and 5 bases stayed unmatched. The CDR3 sequence is 11 residues long. CDR3 nucleotide sequence: TGCAGCGTAAGGACAGGGAAGGGCTACACCTTC. Encoded protein: CSVRTGKGYTF.

V gene TRBV13 combines with J gene TRBJ1-2; 7 positions match TRBD1. The germline V gene encodes CDR1 PRHDT and CDR2 FYEKMQ (reference sequence). The J segment lost 10 bases and the V segment lost 0 bases, leaving 2 bases of the junction unmatched. The CDR3 runs 12 residues. CDR3 amino acids: CASSLGTGFYTF. CDR3 DNA: TGTGCCAGCAGCTTAGGGACAGGGTTCTACACCTTC.

J is TRBJ1-1 and V is TRBV18; 8 bases line up with TRBD1. The J segment lost 10 bases and the V segment lost 3 bases, leaving 19 bases of the junction unmatched. This CDR3 spans 17 amino acids. CDR1 is KGHSH, CDR2 LQKENI, per germline. CDR3 DNA: TGTGCCAGCTCACCGCCAACCCGCTCCGGCCGGGACAGGAGAGCTTTCTTT. This translates into CASSPPTRSGRDRRAFF. Filled out from reference TRBV18 and TRBJ1-1, the complete variable domain reads NAGVMQNPRHLVRRRGQEARLRCSPMKGHSHVYWYRQLPEEGLKFMVYLQKENIIDESGMPKERFSAEFPKEGPSILRIQQVVRGDSAAYFCASSPPTRSGRDRRAFFGQGTRLTVV.